This entry lists 17 T cell receptor beta chains sequenced from one sample in a study of T cells after yellow fever vaccination. TCRdb redid the calling of the 5' RACE reads with MiXCR, one entry per CDR3 protein. The sample has approximately 250,000 distinct CDR3 sequences; approximately 3.8% are singletons. The specimen comprised PBMCs, sampled 15 days after the yellow fever booster vaccination. Source of these receptors: a man younger than 35 who received the YFV17D yellow fever vaccine.

There are many counts of this clonotype. The CDR3 DNA is TGCGCCAGCAGCTCCAGGGGGGCCCAAGAGACCCAGTACTTC. Protein: CASSSRGAQETQYF. This chain connects TRBV5-1 to TRBJ2-5; D perhaps matches TRBD1 (7 bases). The V end lost 3 bases, the J end lost 1 base, and 10 bases lay between the germline ends. Germline lookup yields CDR1 SGHRS and CDR2 YFSETQ. The CDR3 is 14 residues long.

This clonotype was detected ten times or more. The chain has TRBV7-2 and TRBJ2-7, with D uncertain. Deletions cut 7 bases from V and 2 bases from J, with 12 bases between. This CDR3 spans 13 amino acids. The germline V gene has CDR1 SGHTA and CDR2 FQGNSA. CDR3 DNA: TGTGCCAGCACCCAGACACTCACCTACGAGCAGTACTTC. It translates to CASTQTLTYEQYF.

This clonotype was seen many times. The J gene is TRBJ1-3, the V gene TRBV20-1, with D unclear. Trimming cost V 0 bases and J 0 bases, with 9 bases left between them. Per the germline V gene, CDR1 is DFQATT and CDR2 is SNEGSKA (reference sequence). The CDR3 is 15 residues long. DNA for the CDR3: TGCAGTGCTAGAGATAGAGGGTACTCTGGAAACACCATATATTTT. This codes for CSARDRGYSGNTIYF.

This clonotype showed up many times. The chain uses TRBV6-2 or TRBV6-3 and TRBJ2-5, with 10 nucleotides matching TRBD2. V gave up 6 bases and J gave up 2 bases; unmatched junction bases: 6. Germline V gene lookup returns CDR1 MNHEY and CDR2 SVGEGT. The CDR3 runs 15 residues. This chain's CDR3 is CASSRLLAGQETQYF. The CDR3 bases are TGTGCCAGCAGCCGCTTACTAGCGGGGCAAGAGACCCAGTACTTC.

This clonotype turned up a few times. This chain links TRBV20-1 with TRBJ1-5; perhaps TRBD1 as D (5 bases). The V gene's germline CDR1 is DFQATT and CDR2 SNEGSKA (reference sequence). The V and J ends lost 2 bases and 9 bases respectively, with 23 bases between them. The CDR3 extends over 16 amino acids. CDR3 amino acids: CSARNPRSGGQGPQHF. The CDR3 bases are TGCAGTGCTAGAAATCCCCGGTCCGGGGGTCAGGGGCCCCAGCATTTT.

This clonotype was recorded many times. The rearrangement links TRBV6-2 or TRBV6-3 to TRBJ2-4; 7 bases are a match to TRBD1. With V trimmed by 0 bases and J by 0 bases, 2 bases remained unmatched. Germline V lookup: CDR1 MNHEY, CDR2 SVGEGT. The CDR3 runs 16 residues. In nucleotides, the CDR3 is TGTGCCAGCAGTTACTCGGACAGGCCAGCCAAAAACATTCAGTACTTC. Amino acids: CASSYSDRPAKNIQYF.

This clonotype was recorded at least ten times. The genes are TRBV3-1 and TRBJ2-5; tentative D call: TRBD2 (6 bases). V lost 3 bases and J 5 bases, leaving 10 bases between the germline ends. Germline V gene sequence: CDR1 LGHDT, CDR2 YNNKEL (reference sequence). The CDR3 contains 13 residues. The CDR3 sequence is CASSQGRRETQYF. The CDR3 region has the DNA TGTGCCAGCAGCCAGGGGAGGCGGGAGACCCAGTACTTC.

Concerning this clonotype: The junction shows a germline mismatch at one end, possibly a read error. V and J are TRBV5-1 and TRBJ2-4; D is ambiguous. This CDR3 is built from 14 residues. Germline CDR1 reads SGHRS; CDR2 reads YFSETQ. The CDR3 here is CASSPLRAINIQYF. The CDR3, as DNA: TGCGCCAGCTCCCCCCTCCGGGCCATAAACATTCAGTACTTC. Combining the CDR3 with reference TRBV5-1 and TRBJ2-4 gives the whole variable domain KAGVTQTPRYLIKTRGQQVTLSCSPISGHRSVSWYQQTPGQGLQFLFEYFSETQRNKGNFPGRFSGRQFSNSRSEMNVSTLELGDSALYLCASSPLRAINIQYFGAGTRLSVL.

This clonotype was observed at least ten times. J is TRBJ1-1 and V is TRBV5-1, with 7 positions matching TRBD1. The CDR3 is 17 residues long. V trimming: 1 base; J trimming: 1 base; junction bases outside the gene matches: 10. CDR1 is SGHRS and CDR2 is YFSETQ in the germline V gene. CDR3 sequence reads: CASSLLPQGGGNTEAFF. The CDR3 bases are TGCGCCAGCAGCTTGTTGCCCCAGGGGGGAGGGAACACTGAAGCTTTCTTT.

In its sample, this clonotype was seen many times. The chain uses TRBV4-1 and TRBJ2-1, with D possibly TRBD2 on 6 matching bases. This CDR3 has 13 amino acids. The V gene's germline CDR1 is MGHRA and CDR2 YSYEKL. V was pared by 6 bases and J by 10 bases, with 16 bases between. The DNA of the CDR3 is TGCGCCAGCAGAGAACCGGGTGGAGGGGAGCAGTTCTTC. It is translated as CASREPGGGEQFF.

This clonotype occurred many times. The chain links TRBV4-2 to TRBJ1-5; D perhaps matches TRBD1 (5 bases). There are 16 residues in the CDR3. Germline loops: CDR1 LGHNA, CDR2 YNFKEQ. The V end was cut by 1 base, the J end by 10 bases, with 20 bases between. Written as DNA, the CDR3 is TGTGCCAGCAGCCAAGGATCCGGGACGGTGGAGCAACCCCAGCATTTT. Protein: CASSQGSGTVEQPQHF.

This clonotype came up once. V gene TRBV5-8 combines with J gene TRBJ2-1, with a tentative D call TRBD1 (6 bases). This CDR3 spans 15 amino acids. Trimming left V 2 bases short and J 0 bases short, with 9 bases between. Looked up from germline, CDR1 is SGHTS and CDR2 is YDEGEE. Here the CDR3 reads CASSLGTTSYNEQFF. The CDR3 nucleotides read TGTGCCAGCAGCTTAGGGACAACCTCCTACAATGAGCAGTTCTTC.

There are many counts of this clonotype. This chain connects TRBV6-6 to TRBJ2-2; no clear D gene. This CDR3 region has 13 residues. Trimming took off 8 bases at V and 4 bases at J, with 11 bases between the two ends. Per germline, CDR1 MNHNY and CDR2 SVGAGI (reference sequence). This CDR3 reads CASVRVVTGELFF. The CDR3 DNA reads TGTGCCAGCGTTCGGGTTGTCACCGGGGAGCTGTTTTTT.

The chain is built from TRBV3-1 and TRBJ2-2; 8 bases fit TRBD2. The V and J ends lost 8 bases and 5 bases, in that order; junction bases with no gene match: 10. CDR3 length equals 15 residues. Germline loops: CDR1 LGHDT, CDR2 YNNKEL (reference sequence). CDR3 amino acids: CASFYGGGPTGELFF. The CDR3 coding sequence is TGTGCCAGCTTCTACGGGGGGGGGCCTACCGGGGAGCTGTTTTTT. Variable domain in full (rest from reference TRBV3-1 and TRBJ2-2): DTAVSQTPKYLVTQMGNDKSIKCEQNLGHDTMYWYKQDSKKFLKIMFSYNNKELIINETVPNRFSPKSPDKAHLNLHINSLELGDSAVYFCASFYGGGPTGELFFGEGSRLTVL.

The rearrangement uses TRBV3-1 and TRBJ2-5; D is uncertain. The V end was cut by 3 bases, the J end by 0 bases, with 5 bases between. From germline, CDR1 is LGHDT and CDR2 YNNKEL (reference sequence). There are 13 residues in the CDR3. The CDR3, as DNA: TGTGCCAGCAGCCAGACGTACCAAGAGACCCAGTACTTC. Protein: CASSQTYQETQYF.

This clonotype occurred many times. This chain connects TRBV7-8 to TRBJ2-3, with a weak D call TRBD2 (6 bases). Trimming took 4 bases from V and 1 from J, leaving 18 bases between them. This CDR3 has 17 residues. Germline V CDR1 and CDR2: SGHVS, FQNEAQ. DNA for the CDR3: TGTGCCAGCAGCTGGGGATTCGGGACTTTGGGCACAGATACGCAGTATTTT. It encodes CASSWGFGTLGTDTQYF.

This clonotype was found many times. The chain has TRBV5-1 and TRBJ1-5; TRBD1 matches 7 bases. V gave up 1 base and J gave up 2 bases; unmatched junction bases: 6. CDR1 is SGHRS and CDR2 is YFSETQ in the germline V gene. The CDR3 extends over 16 amino acids. This chain's CDR3 is CASSLTTGEGNQPQHF. As DNA, the CDR3 is TGCGCCAGCAGCTTGACAACAGGGGAGGGCAATCAGCCCCAGCATTTT. Full variable domain (rest looked up from reference TRBV5-1 and TRBJ1-5): KAGVTQTPRYLIKTRGQQVTLSCSPISGHRSVSWYQQTPGQGLQFLFEYFSETQRNKGNFPGRFSGRQFSNSRSEMNVSTLELGDSALYLCASSLTTGEGNQPQHFGDGTRLSIL.